This T cell receptor beta chain was captured in a study of blood T cells in healthy people across ages. Study summary: About one barcoded beta molecule per two T cells was captured by template switching.

For the second PCR, which ran for 7 to 11 cycles, a sample-barcoded 5' primer and a J-beta primer mix were used. TCRdb re-called the 5' RACE reads through MiXCR, storing one row per CDR3 protein. This sample has around 600,000 distinct CDR3 sequences, with about 45% found just once. On this clonotype: Its matching antigen is unknown.

The amount of total RNA extracted per sample was at least 6 micrograms. General study results and limits: There were more naive CD4+ cells and higher diversity in long-lived donors than in aged donors.

The ends lost 0 bases at V and 2 bases at J; junction bases unmatched: 3. This CDR3 has 15 residues. Germline V gives CDR1 ENHRY, CDR2 SYGVKD. Sequencing was done on a sample of blood. V usage is TRBV10-3 and J usage is TRBJ1-1; 7 bases line up with TRBD1. This TCR was recovered from a man older than 75 in good health. DNA of the CDR3: TGTGCCATCAGTGAGTCGACAGGGACTAACACTGAAGCTTTCTTT. Protein: CAISESTGTNTEAFF.